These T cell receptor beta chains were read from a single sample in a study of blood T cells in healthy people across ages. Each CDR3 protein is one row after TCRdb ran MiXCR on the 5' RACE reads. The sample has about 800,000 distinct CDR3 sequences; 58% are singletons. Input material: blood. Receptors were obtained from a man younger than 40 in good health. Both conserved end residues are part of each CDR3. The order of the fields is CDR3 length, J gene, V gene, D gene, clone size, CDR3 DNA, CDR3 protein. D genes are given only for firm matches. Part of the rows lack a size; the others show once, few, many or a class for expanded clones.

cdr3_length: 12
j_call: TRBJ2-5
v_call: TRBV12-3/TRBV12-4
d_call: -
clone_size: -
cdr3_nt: TGTGCCAGTCAGGGGTCCGGGGAGACCCAGTACTTC
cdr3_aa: CASQGSGETQYF

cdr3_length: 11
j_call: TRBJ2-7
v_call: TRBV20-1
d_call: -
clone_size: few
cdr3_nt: TGCAGTGCTAGAGATCAACGGGAGCAGTACTTC
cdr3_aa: CSARDQREQYF

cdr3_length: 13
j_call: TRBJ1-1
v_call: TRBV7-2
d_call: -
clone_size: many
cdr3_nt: TGTGCCAGCAGCTTATATCTCGAACCTGAAGCTTTCTTT
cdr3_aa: CASSLYLEPEAFF

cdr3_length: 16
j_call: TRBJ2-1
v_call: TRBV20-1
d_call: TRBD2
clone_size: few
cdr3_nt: TGCAGTGCTGCGACTAGCGGGAGACAGGTAGTGGATGAGCAGTTCTTC
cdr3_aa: CSAATSGRQVVDEQFF

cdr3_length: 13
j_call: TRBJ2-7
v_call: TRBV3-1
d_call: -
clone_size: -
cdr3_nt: TGTGCCAGCAGCGCCCAAGCCAGTCAAGAGCAGTACTTC
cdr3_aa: CASSAQASQEQYF

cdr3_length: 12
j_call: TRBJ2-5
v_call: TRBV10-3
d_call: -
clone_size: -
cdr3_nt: TGTGCCATCAGGAGGTCAGAAGAGACCCAGTACTTC
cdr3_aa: CAIRRSEETQYF

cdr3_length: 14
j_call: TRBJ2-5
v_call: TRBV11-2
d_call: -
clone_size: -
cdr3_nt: TGTGCCAGCCGGGGGGGGCTCCAGGGGGGCGTGTTGTACTTC
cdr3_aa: CASRGGLQGGVLYF

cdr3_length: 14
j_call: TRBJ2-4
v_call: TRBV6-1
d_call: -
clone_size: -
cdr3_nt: TGTGCCAGCAGTGAGGTGGTAAACAAAAACATTCAGTACTTC
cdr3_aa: CASSEVVNKNIQYF

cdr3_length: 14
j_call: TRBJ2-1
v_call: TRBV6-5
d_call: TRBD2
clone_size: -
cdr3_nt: TGTGCCAGCAGAAAATCCGGACTAGCACGGGAGCAGTTCTTC
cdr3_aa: CASRKSGLAREQFF

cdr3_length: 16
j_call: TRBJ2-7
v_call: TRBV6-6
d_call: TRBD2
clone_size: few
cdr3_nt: TGTGCCAGCAGTTTCCGGACTAGCGGTAGCTCCTACGAGCAGTACTTC
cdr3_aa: CASSFRTSGSSYEQYF

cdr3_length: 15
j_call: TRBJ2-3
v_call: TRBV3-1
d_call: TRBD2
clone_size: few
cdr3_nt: TGTGCCAGCAGCCAGGCTAGCGGGTCCACAGATACGCAGTATTTT
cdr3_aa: CASSQASGSTDTQYF

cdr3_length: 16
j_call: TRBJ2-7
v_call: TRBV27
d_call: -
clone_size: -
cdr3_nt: TGTGCCAGCAGGGTAGAGGGTTGGGGCGCTCGGGACGAGCAGTACTTC
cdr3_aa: CASRVEGWGARDEQYF

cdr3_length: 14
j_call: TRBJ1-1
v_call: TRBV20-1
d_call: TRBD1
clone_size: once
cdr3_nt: TGCAGTGCCCATAAGACAGGGCTCAACACTGAAGCTTTCTTT
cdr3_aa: CSAHKTGLNTEAFF

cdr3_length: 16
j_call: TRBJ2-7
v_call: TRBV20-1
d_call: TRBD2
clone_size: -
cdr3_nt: TGCAGTGCTAGACCCTATAGCGGGAGCATTTCCTACGAGCAGTACTTC
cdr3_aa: CSARPYSGSISYEQYF

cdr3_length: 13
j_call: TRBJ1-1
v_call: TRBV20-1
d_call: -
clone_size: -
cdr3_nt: TGCAGTGCTAGCCACCGGACACTCCCAAAAGCTTTCTTT
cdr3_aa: CSASHRTLPKAFF

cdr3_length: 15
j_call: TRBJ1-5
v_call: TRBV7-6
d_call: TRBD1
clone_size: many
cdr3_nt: TGTGCCAGCAGCCCCGGGACAGGGAGGAATCAGCCCCAGCATTTT
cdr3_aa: CASSPGTGRNQPQHF

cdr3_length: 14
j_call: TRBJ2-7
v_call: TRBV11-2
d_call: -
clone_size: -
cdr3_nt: TGTGCCAGCAGCAGTACGCAAGTGGACTACGAGCAGTACTTC
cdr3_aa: CASSSTQVDYEQYF

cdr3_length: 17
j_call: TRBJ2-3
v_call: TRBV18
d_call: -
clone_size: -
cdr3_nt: TGTGCCAGCTCACCACAGGAGGGCGGATTCGGCACAGATACGCAGTATTTT
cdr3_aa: CASSPQEGGFGTDTQYF

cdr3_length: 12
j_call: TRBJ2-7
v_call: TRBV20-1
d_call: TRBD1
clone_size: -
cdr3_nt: TGCAGTGCCGAATCGACAGGGTACGAGCAGTACTTC
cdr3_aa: CSAESTGYEQYF

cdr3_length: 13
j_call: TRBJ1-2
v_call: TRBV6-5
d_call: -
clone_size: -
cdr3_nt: TGTGCCAGCAGTAACAACAGGGTTGACGGCTACACCTTC
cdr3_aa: CASSNNRVDGYTF

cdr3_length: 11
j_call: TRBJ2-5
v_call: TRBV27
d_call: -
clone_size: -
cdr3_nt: TGTGCCAGTTCATACGTAGAGACCCAGTACTTC
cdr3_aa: CASSYVETQYF

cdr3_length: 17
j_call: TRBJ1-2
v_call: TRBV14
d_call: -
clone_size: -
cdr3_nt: TGTGCCAGCAGCCAAGAGGCGTCTCCAGAGATGAACTATGGCTACACCTTC
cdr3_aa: CASSQEASPEMNYGYTF

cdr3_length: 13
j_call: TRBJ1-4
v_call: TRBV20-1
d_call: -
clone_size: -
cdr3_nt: TGCAGTGCTAGCCGGGGGAGGGATGAAAAACTGTTTTTT
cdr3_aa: CSASRGRDEKLFF

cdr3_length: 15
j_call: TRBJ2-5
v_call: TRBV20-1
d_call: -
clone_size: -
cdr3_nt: TGCAGTGCCCCCCCCGGTGTAAGGCAGCAAGGGACCCAGTACTTC
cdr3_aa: CSAPPGVRQQGTQYF